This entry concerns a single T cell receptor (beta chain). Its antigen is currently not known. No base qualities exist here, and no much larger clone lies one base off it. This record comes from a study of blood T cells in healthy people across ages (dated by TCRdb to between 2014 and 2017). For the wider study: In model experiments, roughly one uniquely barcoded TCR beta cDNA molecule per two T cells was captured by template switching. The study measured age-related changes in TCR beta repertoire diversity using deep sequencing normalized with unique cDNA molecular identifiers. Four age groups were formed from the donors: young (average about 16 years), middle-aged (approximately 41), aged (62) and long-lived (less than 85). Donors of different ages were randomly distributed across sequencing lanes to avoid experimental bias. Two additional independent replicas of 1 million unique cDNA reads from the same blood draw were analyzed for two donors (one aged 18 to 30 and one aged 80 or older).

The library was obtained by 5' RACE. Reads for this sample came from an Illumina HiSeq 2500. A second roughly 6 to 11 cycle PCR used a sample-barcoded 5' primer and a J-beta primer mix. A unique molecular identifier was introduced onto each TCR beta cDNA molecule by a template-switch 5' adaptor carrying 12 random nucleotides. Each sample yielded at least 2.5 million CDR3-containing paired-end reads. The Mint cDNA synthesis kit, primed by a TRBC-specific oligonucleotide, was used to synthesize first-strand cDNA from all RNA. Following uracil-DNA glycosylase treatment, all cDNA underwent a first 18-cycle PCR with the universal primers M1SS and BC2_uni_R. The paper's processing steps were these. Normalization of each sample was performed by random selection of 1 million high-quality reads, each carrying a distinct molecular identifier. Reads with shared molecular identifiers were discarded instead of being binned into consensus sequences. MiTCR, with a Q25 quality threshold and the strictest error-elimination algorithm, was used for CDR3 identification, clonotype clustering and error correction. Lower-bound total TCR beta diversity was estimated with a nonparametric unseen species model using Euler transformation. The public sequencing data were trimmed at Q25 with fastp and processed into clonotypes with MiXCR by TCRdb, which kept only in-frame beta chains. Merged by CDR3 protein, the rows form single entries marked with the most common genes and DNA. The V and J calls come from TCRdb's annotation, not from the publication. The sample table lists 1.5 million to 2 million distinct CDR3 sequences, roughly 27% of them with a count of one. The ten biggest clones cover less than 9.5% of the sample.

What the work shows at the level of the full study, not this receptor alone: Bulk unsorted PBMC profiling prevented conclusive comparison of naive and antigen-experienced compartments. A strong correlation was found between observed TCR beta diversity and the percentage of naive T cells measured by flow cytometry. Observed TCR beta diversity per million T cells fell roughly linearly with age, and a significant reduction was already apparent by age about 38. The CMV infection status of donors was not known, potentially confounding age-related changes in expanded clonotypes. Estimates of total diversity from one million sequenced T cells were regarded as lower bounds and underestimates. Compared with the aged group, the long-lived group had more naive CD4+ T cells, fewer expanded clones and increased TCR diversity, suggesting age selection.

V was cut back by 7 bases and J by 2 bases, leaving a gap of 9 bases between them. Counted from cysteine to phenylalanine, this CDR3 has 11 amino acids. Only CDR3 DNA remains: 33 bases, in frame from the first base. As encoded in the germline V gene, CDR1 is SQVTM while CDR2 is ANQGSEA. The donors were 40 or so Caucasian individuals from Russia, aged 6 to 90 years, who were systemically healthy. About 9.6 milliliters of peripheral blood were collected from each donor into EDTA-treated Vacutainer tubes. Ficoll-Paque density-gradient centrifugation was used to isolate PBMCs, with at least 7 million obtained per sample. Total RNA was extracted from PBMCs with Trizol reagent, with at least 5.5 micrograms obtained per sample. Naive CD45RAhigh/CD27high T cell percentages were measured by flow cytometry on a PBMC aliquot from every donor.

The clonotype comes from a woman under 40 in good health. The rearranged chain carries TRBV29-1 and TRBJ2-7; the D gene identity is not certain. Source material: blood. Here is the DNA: TGCAGCGCCGAGACACCCTACGAGCAGTACTTC. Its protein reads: CSAETPYEQYF.